This T cell receptor beta chain was recovered during a study of blood T cell repertoires in COVID-19. Membership in each cohort depended on participant-reported clinical history. Symptom resolution, clearance, or two negative PCRs marked donors in Cohort 3 as recovered. Trimming stripped 1 base from V and 8 bases from J, with 11 bases between. The CDR3 length is 13 residues. Germline V gene lookup returns CDR1 SGHDN and CDR2 FVKESK. Clones were sequenced by immunoSEQ multiplex PCR, and TCRdb holds only the in-frame ones, with some missing. The table includes about 400,000 clones, just under 90% detected once.

Source material: PBMCs or T cells enriched from blood (not recorded which). The receptor was isolated from a woman in her twenties or thirties who had recovered from COVID-19. The rearrangement uses TRBV14 and TRBJ1-1, with a possible D match to TRBD1 (6 bases). The CDR3 DNA sequence: TGTGCCAGCAGCCAAGTCTTCCAGGGGGAAGCTTTCTTT. It specifies CASSQVFQGEAFF.